This T cell receptor (beta chain) was profiled in a study of blood T cell repertoires in COVID-19. CDR3 length: 15 amino acids. Germline loops: CDR1 SGDLS, CDR2 YYNGEE. Trimming took 4 bases from V and 7 from J; bases not matched to a gene: 11. In the source study's methods: Nucleated cell counts were estimated from reference gene primer amplification. TCRdb's table, derived via immunoSEQ multiplex PCR, lists solely in-frame clones and lacks some. The V and J calls and clone size were taken over from that table, and D and trimming were inferred from the DNA. The sample carries approximately 270,000 clones, roughly 90% recorded once. Ages ranged from about 18 to 100 years, with residence in around 24 US areas.

This receptor was taken from a man aged 35-49 years who had been exposed to COVID-19. The sequenced sample was PBMCs or T cells enriched from blood (not recorded which). The rearrangement joins TRBV9 to TRBJ2-7; TRBD2 matches 10 bases. This CDR3 reads CASSPRALAGVEQYF. The CDR3 region has the DNA TGTGCCAGCAGCCCGAGGGCCCTAGCGGGAGTTGAGCAGTACTTC.